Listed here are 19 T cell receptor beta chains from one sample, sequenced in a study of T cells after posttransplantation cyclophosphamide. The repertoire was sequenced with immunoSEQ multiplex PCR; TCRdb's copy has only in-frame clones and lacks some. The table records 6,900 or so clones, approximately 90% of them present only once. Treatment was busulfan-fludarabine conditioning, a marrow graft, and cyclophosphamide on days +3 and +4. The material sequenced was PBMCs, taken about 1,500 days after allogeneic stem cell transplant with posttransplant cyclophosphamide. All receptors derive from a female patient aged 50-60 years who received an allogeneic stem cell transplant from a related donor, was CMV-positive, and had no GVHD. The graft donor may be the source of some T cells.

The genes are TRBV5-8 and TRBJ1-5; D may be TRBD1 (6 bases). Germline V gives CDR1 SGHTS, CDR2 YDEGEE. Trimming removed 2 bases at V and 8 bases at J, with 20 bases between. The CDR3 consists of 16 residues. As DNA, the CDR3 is TGTGCCAGCAGCTTCGGACAGTTCAGGGGAGGGGAGCCCCAGCATTTT. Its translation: CASSFGQFRGGEPQHF.

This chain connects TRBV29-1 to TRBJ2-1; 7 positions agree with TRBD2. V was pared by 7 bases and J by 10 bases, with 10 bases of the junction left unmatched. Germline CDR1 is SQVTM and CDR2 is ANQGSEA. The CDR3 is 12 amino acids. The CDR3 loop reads CSGPAGVREQFF. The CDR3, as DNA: TGCAGCGGCCCGGCGGGAGTACGAGAGCAGTTCTTC.

Here the CDR3 reads CASSLIGAPGANVLTF. In DNA, the CDR3 is TGTGCCAGCAGTTTAATTGGGGCCCCTGGGGCCAACGTCCTGACTTTC. The rearrangement uses TRBV28 and TRBJ2-6; tentative D call: TRBD1 (5 bases). The germline V gene encodes CDR1 MDHEN and CDR2 SYDVKM. The CDR3 loop spans 16 amino acids. Between the trimmed V and J ends, which lost 2 bases and 2 bases, there was a span of 10 bases.

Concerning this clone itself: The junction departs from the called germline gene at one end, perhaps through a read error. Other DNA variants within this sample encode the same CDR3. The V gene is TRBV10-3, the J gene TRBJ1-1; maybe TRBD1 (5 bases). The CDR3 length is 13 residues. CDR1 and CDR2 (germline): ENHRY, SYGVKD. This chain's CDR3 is CAISGGGGTEAFF. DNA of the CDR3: TGTGCCATCAGTGGGGGGGGTGGCACTGAAGCCTTCTTT.

DNA for the CDR3: TGTGCCAGTAGTACTCCCCAGGGACTACTTAATGAAAAACTGTTTTTT. Protein product: CASSTPQGLLNEKLFF. The chain uses TRBV19 and TRBJ1-4; weak D call: TRBD1 (5 bases). Per the germline V gene, CDR1 is LNHDA and CDR2 is SQIVND (reference sequence). The CDR3 runs to 16 residues. Between the trimmed V and J ends, which lost 4 bases and 4 bases, there was a span of 16 bases.

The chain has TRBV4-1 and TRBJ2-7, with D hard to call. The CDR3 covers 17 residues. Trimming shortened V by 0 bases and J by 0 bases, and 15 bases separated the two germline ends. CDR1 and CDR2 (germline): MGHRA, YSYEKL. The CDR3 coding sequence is TGCGCCAGCAGCCAAGAAAATGTTCTGAGTAGCTCCTACGAGCAGTACTTC. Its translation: CASSQENVLSSSYEQYF.

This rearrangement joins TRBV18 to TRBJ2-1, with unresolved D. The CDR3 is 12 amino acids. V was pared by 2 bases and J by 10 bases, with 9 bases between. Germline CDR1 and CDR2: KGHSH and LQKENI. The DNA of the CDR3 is TGTGCCAGCTCACCATACTCTTACGAGCAGTTCTTC. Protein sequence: CASSPYSYEQFF.

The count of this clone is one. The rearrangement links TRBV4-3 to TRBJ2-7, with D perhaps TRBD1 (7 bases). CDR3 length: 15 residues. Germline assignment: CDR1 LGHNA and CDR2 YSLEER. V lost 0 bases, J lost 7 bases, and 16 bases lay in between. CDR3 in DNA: TGCGCCAGCAGCCAAGATCTTCGGTCAGGGGGGGAGCAGTACTTC. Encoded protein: CASSQDLRSGGEQYF.

CDR3 amino acids: CASKLTPLALFF. The CDR3 DNA reads TGTGCCAGCAAACTAACCCCCTTAGCTCTCTTCTTC. This sequence joins TRBV6-6 and TRBJ2-1; D not resolved. Germline V gives CDR1 MNHNY, CDR2 SVGAGI (reference sequence). V was shortened by 7 bases and J by 16 bases, with 20 bases between the two germline ends. The CDR3 totals 12 residues.

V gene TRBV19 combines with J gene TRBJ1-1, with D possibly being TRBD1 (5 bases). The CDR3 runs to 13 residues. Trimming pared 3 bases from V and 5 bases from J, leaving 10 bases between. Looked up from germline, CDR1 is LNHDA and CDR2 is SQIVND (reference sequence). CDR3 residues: CASSIWGRTEAFF. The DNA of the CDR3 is TGTGCCAGTAGTATTTGGGGGAGGACTGAAGCTTTCTTT.

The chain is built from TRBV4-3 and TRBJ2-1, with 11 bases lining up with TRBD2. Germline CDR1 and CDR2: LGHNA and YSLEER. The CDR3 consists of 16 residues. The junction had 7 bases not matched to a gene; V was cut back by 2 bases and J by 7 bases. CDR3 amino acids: CASSQLLAGEGNEQFF. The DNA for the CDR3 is TGCGCCAGCAGCCAACTACTAGCGGGAGAGGGAAATGAGCAGTTCTTC.

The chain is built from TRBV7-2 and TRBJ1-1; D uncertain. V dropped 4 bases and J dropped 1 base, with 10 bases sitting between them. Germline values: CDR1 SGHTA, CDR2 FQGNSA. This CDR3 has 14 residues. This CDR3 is CASSYLGANTEAFF. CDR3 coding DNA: TGTGCCAGCAGCTATCTGGGAGCGAACACTGAAGCTTTCTTT.

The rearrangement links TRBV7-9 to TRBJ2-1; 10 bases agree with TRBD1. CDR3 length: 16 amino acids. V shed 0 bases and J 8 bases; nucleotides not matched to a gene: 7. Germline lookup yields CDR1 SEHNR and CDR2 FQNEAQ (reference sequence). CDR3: CASSLAWDRGRDEQFF. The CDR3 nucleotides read TGTGCCAGCAGCTTAGCATGGGACAGGGGACGGGATGAGCAGTTCTTC.

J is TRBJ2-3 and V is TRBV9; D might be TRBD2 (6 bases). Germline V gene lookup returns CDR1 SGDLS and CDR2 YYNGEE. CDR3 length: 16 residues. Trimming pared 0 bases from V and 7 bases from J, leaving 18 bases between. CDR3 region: CASSVGGGAEGNTQYF. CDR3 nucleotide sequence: TGTGCCAGCAGCGTAGGGGGCGGTGCGGAGGGAAATACGCAGTATTTT.

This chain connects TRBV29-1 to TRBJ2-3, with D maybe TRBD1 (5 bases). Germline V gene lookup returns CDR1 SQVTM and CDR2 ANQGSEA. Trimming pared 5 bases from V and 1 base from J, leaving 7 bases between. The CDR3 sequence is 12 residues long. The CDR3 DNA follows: TGCAGCGTTTTGACAGGCACAGATACGCAGTATTTT. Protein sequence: CSVLTGTDTQYF.

The CDR3 DNA reads as TGTGCCAGACCGGGACTAAAGCCGAATACGCAGTATTTT. Protein product: CARPGLKPNTQYF. The V gene is TRBV21-1, the J gene TRBJ2-3; the D call of TRBD2 is as the table states it, not checked on the DNA. TRBV21-1 has pseudogene status. CDR3 length equals 13 residues.

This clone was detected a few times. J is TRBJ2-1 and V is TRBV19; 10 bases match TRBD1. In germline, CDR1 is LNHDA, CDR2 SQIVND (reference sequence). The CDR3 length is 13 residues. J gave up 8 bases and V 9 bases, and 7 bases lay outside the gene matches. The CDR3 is CASRDRGLDEQFF. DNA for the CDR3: TGTGCCAGCCGGGACAGGGGATTGGATGAGCAGTTCTTC.

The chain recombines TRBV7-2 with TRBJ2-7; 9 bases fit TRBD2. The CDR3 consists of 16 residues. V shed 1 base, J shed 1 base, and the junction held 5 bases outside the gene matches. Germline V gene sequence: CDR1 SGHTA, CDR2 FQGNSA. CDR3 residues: CASSLVPLAGSYEQYF. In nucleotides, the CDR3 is TGTGCCAGCAGCTTAGTGCCTCTAGCGGGGTCCTACGAGCAGTACTTC.

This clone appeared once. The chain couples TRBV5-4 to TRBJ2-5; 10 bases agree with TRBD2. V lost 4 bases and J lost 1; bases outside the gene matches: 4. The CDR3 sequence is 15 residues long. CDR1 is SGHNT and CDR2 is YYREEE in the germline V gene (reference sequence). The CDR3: CASSQTSGAQETQYF. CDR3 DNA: TGTGCCAGCAGCCAAACTAGCGGGGCCCAAGAGACCCAGTACTTC.